This T cell receptor (beta chain) was sequenced during a study of blood T cell repertoires in COVID-19. This clone came up a few times. Germline V CDR1 and CDR2: MGHRA, YSYEKL. CDR3 length: 20 residues. J was trimmed by 0 bases and V by 4 bases; bases with no gene match: 19. Per the original methods: Nucleated cell counts were estimated from reference gene primer amplification. The method was immunoSEQ multiplex PCR; TCRdb's version includes in-frame clones alone and lacks a portion of them. For V, J and clone size, that table is used; D and trimming come from the DNA. The sample includes about 63,000 clones, about 74% of them seen just once.

The receptor was isolated from a woman aged 80 or older with acute or convalescent COVID-19. The chain couples TRBV4-1 to TRBJ2-5; 8 nucleotides line up with TRBD2. The specimen was peripheral blood. The chain's CDR3 is CASSPMTSVLRGGNQETQYF. DNA of the CDR3: TGCGCCAGCAGCCCCATGACTAGCGTCCTGAGGGGGGGAAACCAAGAGACCCAGTACTTC.